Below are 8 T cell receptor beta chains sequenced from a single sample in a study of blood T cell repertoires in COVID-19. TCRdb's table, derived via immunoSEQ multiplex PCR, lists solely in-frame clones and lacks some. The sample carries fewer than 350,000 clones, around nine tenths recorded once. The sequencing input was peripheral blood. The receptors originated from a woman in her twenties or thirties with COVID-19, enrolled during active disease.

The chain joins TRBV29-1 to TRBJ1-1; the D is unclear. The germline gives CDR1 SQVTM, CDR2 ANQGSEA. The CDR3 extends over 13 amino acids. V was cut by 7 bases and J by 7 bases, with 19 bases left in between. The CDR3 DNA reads TGCAGCGCTCGGGTCGTAGGGAGGAGTGAAGCTTTCTTT. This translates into CSARVVGRSEAFF.

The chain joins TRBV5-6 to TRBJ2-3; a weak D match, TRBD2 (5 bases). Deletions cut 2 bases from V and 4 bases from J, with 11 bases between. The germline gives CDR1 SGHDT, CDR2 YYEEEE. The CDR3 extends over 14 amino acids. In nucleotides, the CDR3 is TGTGCCAGCAGCTTCGATTACGGGGCAGATACGCAGTATTTT. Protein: CASSFDYGADTQYF.

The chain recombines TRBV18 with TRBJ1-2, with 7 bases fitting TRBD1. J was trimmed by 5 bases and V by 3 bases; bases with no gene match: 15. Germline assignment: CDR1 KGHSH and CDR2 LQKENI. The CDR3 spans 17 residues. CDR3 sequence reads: CASSPNRGTEENYGYTF. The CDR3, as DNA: TGTGCCAGCTCACCTAACCGCGGGACAGAAGAAAATTATGGCTACACCTTC.

The CDR3 region is CASSTRQGGNTGELFF. The CDR3 DNA sequence: TGTGCCAGTAGTACTCGACAGGGTGGAAACACCGGGGAGCTGTTTTTT. This sequence joins TRBV19 and TRBJ2-2, with 7 nucleotides matching TRBD1. V shed 4 bases and J 2 bases; nucleotides not matched to a gene: 7. The CDR3 extends over 16 amino acids. Per germline, CDR1 LNHDA and CDR2 SQIVND (reference sequence).

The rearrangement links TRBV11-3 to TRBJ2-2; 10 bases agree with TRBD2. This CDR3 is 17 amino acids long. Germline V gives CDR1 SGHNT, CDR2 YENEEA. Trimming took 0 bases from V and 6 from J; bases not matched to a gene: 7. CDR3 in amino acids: CASSLERAGGYPGELFF. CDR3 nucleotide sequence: TGTGCCAGCAGCTTAGAAAGAGCGGGAGGGTACCCCGGGGAGCTGTTTTTT.

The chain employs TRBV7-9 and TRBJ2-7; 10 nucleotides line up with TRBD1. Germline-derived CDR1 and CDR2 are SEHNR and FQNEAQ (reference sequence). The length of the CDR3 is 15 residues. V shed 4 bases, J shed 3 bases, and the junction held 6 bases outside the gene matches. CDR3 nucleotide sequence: TGTGCCAGCAGCTCTCTGGACAGGGGGAACTACGAGCAGTACTTC. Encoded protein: CASSSLDRGNYEQYF.

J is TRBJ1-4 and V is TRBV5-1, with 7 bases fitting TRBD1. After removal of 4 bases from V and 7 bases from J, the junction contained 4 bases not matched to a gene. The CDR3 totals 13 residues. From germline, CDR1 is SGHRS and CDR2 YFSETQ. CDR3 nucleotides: TGCGCCAGCAGCGTCGACAGGGCTGAAAAACTGTTTTTT. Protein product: CASSVDRAEKLFF.

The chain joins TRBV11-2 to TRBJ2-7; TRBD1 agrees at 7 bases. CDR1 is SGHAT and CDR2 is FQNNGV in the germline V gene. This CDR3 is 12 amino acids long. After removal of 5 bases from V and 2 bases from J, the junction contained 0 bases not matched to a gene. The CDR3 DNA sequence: TGTGCCAGCAGCGGACAGGCCTACGAGCAGTACTTC. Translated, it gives CASSGQAYEQYF.